This TCR beta chain is from a study of T cells after yellow fever vaccination. Generation of TCR cDNA used 5'RACE template switching (which added a universal primer site and UMIs). TCRdb itself ran the 5' RACE reads through MiXCR, one entry per CDR3 protein. The sample includes about 260,000 distinct CDR3 sequences, 13% seen only once; the top ten take 0.4% to 0.65%. Ten or more counts support this clonotype. Its antigen is not known. CDR1 and CDR2 (germline): KGHSH, LQKENI. V shed 2 bases and J shed 4 bases, with 6 bases lying between them. The CDR3 has 14 amino acids. General observations from the study: Most clones from primary vaccination were detected again post-booster (roughly 96% CD4, 88% CD8).

The sample consisted of CD4+ T cells sorted from PBMCs, taken 45 days after the yellow fever booster vaccination. This TCR came from a young man who received the YFV17D yellow fever vaccine. The chain couples TRBV18 to TRBJ1-6; D is undetermined. CDR3 loop: CASSPGPYNSPLHF. Here the CDR3 DNA reads TGTGCCAGCTCACCAGGCCCTTATAATTCACCCCTCCACTTT.